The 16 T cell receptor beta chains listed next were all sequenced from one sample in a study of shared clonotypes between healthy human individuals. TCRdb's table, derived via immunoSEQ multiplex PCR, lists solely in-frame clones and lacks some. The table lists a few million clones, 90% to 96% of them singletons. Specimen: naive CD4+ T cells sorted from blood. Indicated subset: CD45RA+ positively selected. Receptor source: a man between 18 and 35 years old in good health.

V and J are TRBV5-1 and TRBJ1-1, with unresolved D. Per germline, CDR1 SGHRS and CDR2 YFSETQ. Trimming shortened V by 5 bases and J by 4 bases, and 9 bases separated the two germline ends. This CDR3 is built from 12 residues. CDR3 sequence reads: CASRDQFTEAFF. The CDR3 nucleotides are TGCGCCAGCAGGGATCAGTTCACTGAAGCTTTCTTT.

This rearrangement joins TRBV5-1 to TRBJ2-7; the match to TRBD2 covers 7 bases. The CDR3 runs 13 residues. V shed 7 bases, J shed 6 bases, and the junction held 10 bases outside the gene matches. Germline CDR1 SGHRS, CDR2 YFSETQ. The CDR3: CASAIREGVEQYF. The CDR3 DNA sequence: TGCGCCAGCGCGATTAGGGAGGGCGTCGAGCAGTACTTC. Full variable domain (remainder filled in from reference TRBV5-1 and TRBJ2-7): KAGVTQTPRYLIKTRGQQVTLSCSPISGHRSVSWYQQTPGQGLQFLFEYFSETQRNKGNFPGRFSGRQFSNSRSEMNVSTLELGDSALYLCASAIREGVEQYFGPGTRLTVT.

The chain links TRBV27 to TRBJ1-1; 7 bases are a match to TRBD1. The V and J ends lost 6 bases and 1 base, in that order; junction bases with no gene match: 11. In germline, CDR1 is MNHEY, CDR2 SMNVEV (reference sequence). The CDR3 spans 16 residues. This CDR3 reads CASSYRGVGGNTEAFF. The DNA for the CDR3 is TGTGCCAGCAGCTACAGGGGAGTAGGCGGGAACACTGAAGCTTTCTTT.

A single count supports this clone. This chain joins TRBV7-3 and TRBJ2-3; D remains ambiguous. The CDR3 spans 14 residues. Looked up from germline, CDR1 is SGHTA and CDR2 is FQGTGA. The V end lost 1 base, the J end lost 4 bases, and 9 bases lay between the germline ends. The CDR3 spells CASSLSRRPDTQYF. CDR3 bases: TGTGCCAGCAGCTTAAGTAGACGACCAGATACGCAGTATTTT.

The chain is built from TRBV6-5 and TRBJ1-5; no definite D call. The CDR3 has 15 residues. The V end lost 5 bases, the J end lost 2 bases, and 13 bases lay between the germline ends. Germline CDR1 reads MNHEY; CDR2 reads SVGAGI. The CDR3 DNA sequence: TGTGCCAGCAGTCCCGGACCGAGGGGCAATCAGCCCCAGCATTTT. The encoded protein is CASSPGPRGNQPQHF.

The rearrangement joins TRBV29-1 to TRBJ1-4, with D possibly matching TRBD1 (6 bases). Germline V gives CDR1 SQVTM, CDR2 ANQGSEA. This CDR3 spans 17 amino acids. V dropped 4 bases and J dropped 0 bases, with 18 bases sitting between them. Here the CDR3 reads CSVGAERGGSTNEKLFF. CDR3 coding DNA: TGCAGCGTTGGGGCCGAGCGGGGGGGCTCAACTAATGAAAAACTGTTTTTT.

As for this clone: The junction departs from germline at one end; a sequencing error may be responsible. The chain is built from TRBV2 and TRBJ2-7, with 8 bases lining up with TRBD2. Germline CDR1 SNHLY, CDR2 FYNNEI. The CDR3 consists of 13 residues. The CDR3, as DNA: TGTGCCAGCAGTGAAAGGCTAGCGGGTCCCTTCCACTTC. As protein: CASSERLAGPFHF.

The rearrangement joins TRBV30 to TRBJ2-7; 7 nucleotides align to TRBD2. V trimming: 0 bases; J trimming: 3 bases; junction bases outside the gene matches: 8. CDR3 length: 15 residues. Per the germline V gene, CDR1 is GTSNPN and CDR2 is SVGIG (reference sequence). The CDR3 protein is CAWSVGPSGNYEQYF. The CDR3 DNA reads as TGTGCCTGGAGTGTGGGCCCTAGCGGAAACTACGAGCAGTACTTC.

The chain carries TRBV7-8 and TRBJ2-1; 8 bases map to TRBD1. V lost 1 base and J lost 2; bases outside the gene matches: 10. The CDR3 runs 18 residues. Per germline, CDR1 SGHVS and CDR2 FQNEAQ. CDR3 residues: CASSLGTGLIGPYNEQFF. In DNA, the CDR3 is TGTGCCAGCAGCTTAGGGACAGGGTTAATCGGGCCCTACAATGAGCAGTTCTTC.

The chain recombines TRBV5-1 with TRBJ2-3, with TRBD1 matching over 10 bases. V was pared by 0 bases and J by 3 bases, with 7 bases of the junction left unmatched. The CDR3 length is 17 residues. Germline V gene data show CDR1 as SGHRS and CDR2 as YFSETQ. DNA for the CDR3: TGCGCCAGCAGCTTGGTGGGTGGGACAGGGGCAACAGATACGCAGTATTTT. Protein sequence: CASSLVGGTGATDTQYF.

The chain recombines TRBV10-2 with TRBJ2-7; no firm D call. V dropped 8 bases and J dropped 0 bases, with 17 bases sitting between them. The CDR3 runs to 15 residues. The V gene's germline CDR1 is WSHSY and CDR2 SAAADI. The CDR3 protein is CASSFLAESSYEQYF. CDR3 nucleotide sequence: TGCGCCAGCTCCTTTTTAGCCGAGAGCTCCTACGAGCAGTACTTC.

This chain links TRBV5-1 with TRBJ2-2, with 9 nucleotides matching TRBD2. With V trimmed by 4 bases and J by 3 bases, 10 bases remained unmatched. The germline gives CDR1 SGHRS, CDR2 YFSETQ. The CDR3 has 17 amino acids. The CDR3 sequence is CASSTRREGLDTGELFF. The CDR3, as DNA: TGCGCCAGCAGCACAAGGCGGGAGGGCCTCGACACCGGGGAGCTGTTTTTT. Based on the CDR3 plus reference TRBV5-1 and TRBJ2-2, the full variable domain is KAGVTQTPRYLIKTRGQQVTLSCSPISGHRSVSWYQQTPGQGLQFLFEYFSETQRNKGNFPGRFSGRQFSNSRSEMNVSTLELGDSALYLCASSTRREGLDTGELFFGEGSRLTVL.

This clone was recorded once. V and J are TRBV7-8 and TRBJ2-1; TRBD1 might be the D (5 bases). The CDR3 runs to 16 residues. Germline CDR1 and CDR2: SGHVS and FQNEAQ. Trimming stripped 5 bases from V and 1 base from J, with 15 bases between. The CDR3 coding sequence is TGTGCCAGCAGCACGCGGACACCCAATTCCTACAATGAGCAGTTCTTC. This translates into CASSTRTPNSYNEQFF.

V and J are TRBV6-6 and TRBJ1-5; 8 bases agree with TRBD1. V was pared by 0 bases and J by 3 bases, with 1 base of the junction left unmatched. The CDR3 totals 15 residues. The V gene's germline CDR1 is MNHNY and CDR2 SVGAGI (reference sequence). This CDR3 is CASSYSDRVNQPQHF. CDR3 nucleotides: TGTGCCAGCAGTTACTCGGACAGGGTCAATCAGCCCCAGCATTTT.

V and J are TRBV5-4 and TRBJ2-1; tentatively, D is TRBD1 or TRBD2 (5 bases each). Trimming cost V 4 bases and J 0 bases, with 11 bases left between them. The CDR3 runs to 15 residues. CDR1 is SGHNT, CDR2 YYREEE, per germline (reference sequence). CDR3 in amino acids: CASSVGRSSYNEQFF. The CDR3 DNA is TGTGCCAGCAGCGTGGGACGGAGCTCCTACAATGAGCAGTTCTTC.

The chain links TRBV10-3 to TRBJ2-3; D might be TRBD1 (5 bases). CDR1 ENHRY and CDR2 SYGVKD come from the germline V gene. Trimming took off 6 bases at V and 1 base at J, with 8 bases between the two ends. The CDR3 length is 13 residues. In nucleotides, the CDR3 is TGTGCCATCAGACAGGATCGCACAGATACGCAGTATTTT. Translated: CAIRQDRTDTQYF.